A single sample gave rise to the 8 T cell receptor beta chains below, sequenced in a study of naive and memory T cell subsets. The antigens these receptors bind are not known. General observations from the study: Especially in CD8 cells, naive repertoires contained a few larger clonotypes, possibly CD45RA-re-expressing memory cells.

Two oligonucleotides, mixed equimolar, formed the beta constant-region primer covering TRBC1 and TRBC2. Nested alpha and beta constant-region primers with the SP2 primer drove four PCR rounds on ligated cDNA. One entry per CDR3 protein, called by TCRdb with MiXCR from the UMI-ligation and nested PCR reads. The sample lists 150,000 or so distinct CDR3 sequences, approximately 22% occurring once. The material sequenced was naive CD4+ T cells from blood. These receptors were collected from a human donor in good health.

This chain joins TRBV3-1 and TRBJ2-4, with D perhaps assigned TRBD1 or TRBD2 (7 bases each). Germline CDR1 is LGHDT and CDR2 is YNNKEL (reference sequence). V dropped 4 bases and J dropped 0 bases, with 19 bases sitting between them. The CDR3 extends over 18 amino acids. The DNA of the CDR3 is TGTGCCAGCAGCCCCAGGGGGAGGGCCGATTTAGCCAAAAACATTCAGTACTTC. It encodes CASSPRGRADLAKNIQYF.

This CDR3 reads CSAPPGHGEGRIQYF. The CDR3 DNA reads TGCAGTGCCCCTCCGGGACACGGGGAGGGGCGCATTCAGTACTTC. V usage is TRBV20-1 and J usage is TRBJ2-4, with D perhaps matching TRBD2 (7 bases). This CDR3 region has 15 residues. V lost 6 bases to trimming and J lost 9 bases, with 24 bases between them. The germline gives CDR1 DFQATT, CDR2 SNEGSKA (reference sequence).

V is TRBV30 and J is TRBJ2-3, with 10 positions matching TRBD1. After removal of 6 bases from V and 5 bases from J, the junction contained 8 bases not matched to a gene. Germline-derived CDR1 and CDR2 are GTSNPN and SVGIG (reference sequence). The CDR3 sequence is 14 residues long. The CDR3 region is CACHRQGALDTQYF. The CDR3 coding sequence is TGTGCCTGCCATAGACAGGGGGCCCTAGATACGCAGTATTTT.

V gene TRBV28 combines with J gene TRBJ1-4; TRBD1 might be the D (5 bases). The CDR3 is 16 amino acids. Germline CDR1 MDHEN, CDR2 SYDVKM. V gave up 4 bases and J gave up 5 bases, with 17 bases separating them. The CDR3 sequence: CASSSPRGGLNEKLFF. The CDR3 DNA is TGTGCCAGCAGTTCCCCACGGGGGGGATTAAATGAAAAACTGTTTTTT.

The chain has TRBV18 and TRBJ1-1; TRBD1 matches 8 bases. The V segment lost 3 bases and the J segment 0 bases; nucleotides outside the gene matches: 3. Germline V gene lookup returns CDR1 KGHSH and CDR2 LQKENI. The CDR3 totals 15 residues. CDR3 in amino acids: CASSPGQGLNTEAFF. The CDR3 DNA reads as TGTGCCAGCTCACCCGGACAGGGATTGAACACTGAAGCTTTCTTT. Full variable domain (missing parts from reference TRBV18 and TRBJ1-1): NAGVMQNPRHLVRRRGQEARLRCSPMKGHSHVYWYRQLPEEGLKFMVYLQKENIIDESGMPKERFSAEFPKEGPSILRIQQVVRGDSAAYFCASSPGQGLNTEAFFGQGTRLTVV.

The V and J genes are TRBV9 and TRBJ2-3, with 8 nucleotides matching TRBD1. J lost 0 bases, V lost 4 bases, and 10 bases had no gene match. There are 17 residues in the CDR3. Germline V gene sequence: CDR1 SGDLS, CDR2 YYNGEE. The CDR3 protein is CASSLGQGLGSTDTQYF. Here the CDR3 DNA reads TGTGCCAGCAGCCTCGGACAGGGCCTAGGAAGCACAGATACGCAGTATTTT.

This clonotype showed up many times. This chain uses TRBV12-3 or TRBV12-4 with TRBJ2-7, with D possibly matching TRBD1 (6 bases). V dropped 3 bases and J dropped 2 bases, with 11 bases sitting between them. The CDR3 loop spans 14 amino acids. The CDR3 DNA is TGTGCCAGCAGTTTCGCGGCAGGGGCCTACGAGCAGTACTTC. It is translated as CASSFAAGAYEQYF.

In this sample, this clonotype turned up a few times. This rearrangement joins TRBV7-2 to TRBJ2-1, with D possibly TRBD2 on 6 matching bases. The germline V gene encodes CDR1 SGHTA and CDR2 FQGNSA. The CDR3 has 16 residues. Trimming took off 3 bases at V and 3 bases at J, with 15 bases between the two ends. CDR3 bases: TGTGCCAGCAGCTTGGTGGGGTGGGGGGACTACAATGAGCAGTTCTTC. Translated, it gives CASSLVGWGDYNEQFF.